The text below deals with one TCR beta chain. The table came from immunoSEQ multiplex PCR; TCRdb's copy has only in-frame clones and leaves some out. Of about 84,000 clones listed, roughly 89% are singletons. The sample comes from a study of control samples from healthy donors and cancer patients. The germline V gene has CDR1 MNHEY and CDR2 SMNVEV (reference sequence). The trim removed 5 bases at V and 7 bases at J, leaving 5 bases unmatched. CDR3 size: 13 residues. The V call is TRBV27, the J call TRBJ1-2, with 9 bases identical to TRBD1. The source material was blood. This TCR derives from a man aged 30 to 39 in good health. The CDR3 loop is CASSRGDRAGYTF. CDR3 DNA sequence: TGTGCCAGCAGTCGGGGGGACAGGGCTGGCTACACCTTC.